The next 7 T cell receptor beta chains were all read from a single sample in a study of cytomegalovirus exposure and HLA in healthy donors. 60 Vbeta and 13 Jbeta primers were used in PCR. Sequencing used immunoSEQ multiplex PCR; TCRdb keeps in-frame clones, though not all of them. The profile shows approximately 130,000 clones, 60% to 85% of them singletons. The sequencing sample was made of PBMCs. The receptors come from a middle-aged woman in good health and CMV-seronegative.

The rearrangement links TRBV5-1 to TRBJ1-2; unclear D gene. Germline values: CDR1 SGHRS, CDR2 YFSETQ. V dropped 0 bases and J dropped 8 bases, with 14 bases sitting between them. CDR3 size: 14 residues. In DNA form, the CDR3 reads TGCGCCAGCAGCTTGGATGCGATCCCCACCGGCTACACCTTC. As protein: CASSLDAIPTGYTF.

This clone was recorded once. The chain couples TRBV29-1 to TRBJ2-4; 7 bases fit TRBD2. In germline, CDR1 is SQVTM, CDR2 ANQGSEA. The CDR3 is 15 residues long. V lost 4 bases, J lost 0 bases, and 6 bases stayed unmatched. This CDR3 reads CSVGGGGKAKNIQYF. CDR3 DNA: TGCAGCGTTGGGGGGGGAGGGAAAGCCAAAAACATTCAGTACTTC.

CDR3: CASRTAGTGGYTF. CDR3 DNA sequence: TGTGCCAGCAGAACCGCCGGGACTGGGGGCTACACCTTC. The chain has TRBV27 and TRBJ1-2, with D perhaps matching TRBD1 (5 bases). The V gene's germline CDR1 is MNHEY and CDR2 SMNVEV (reference sequence). The CDR3 has 13 residues. Trimming removed 6 bases from V and 8 bases from J, with 16 bases in between.

With regard to this clone: Given a much more abundant clone one base away, this may be a read error. This sample includes further DNA sequences coding for the same CDR3. The CDR3 DNA reads as TGTGCCAGCAGCTTGGACAGGTTGAACACTGAAGCTTTCTTT. Its translation: CASSLDRLNTEAFF. The chain links TRBV5-4 to TRBJ1-1; tentative D call: TRBD1 (5 bases). The V and J ends lost 0 bases and 0 bases respectively, with 6 bases between them. CDR3 length: 14 amino acids. Per germline, CDR1 SGHNT and CDR2 YYREEE (reference sequence).

The chain carries TRBV6-1 and TRBJ1-4; 9 bases are shared with TRBD1. This CDR3 comprises 19 residues. Germline V lookup: CDR1 MNHNS, CDR2 SASEGT. Trimming took 2 bases from V and 5 from J; bases not matched to a gene: 15. CDR3 DNA: TGTGCCAGCAGTGAATTTCCGGGACAGGGACAGGGATTGAATGAAAAACTGTTTTTT. It specifies CASSEFPGQGQGLNEKLFF.

The chain has TRBV5-4 and TRBJ1-2; D not certain. In germline, CDR1 is SGHNT, CDR2 YYREEE (reference sequence). The germline V and J ends were trimmed by 0 bases and 4 bases, with 16 bases remaining between them. The CDR3 totals 16 residues. The chain's CDR3 is CASSLEQTRGGYGYTF. The CDR3 nucleotides are TGTGCCAGCAGCTTGGAACAGACACGGGGAGGCTATGGCTACACCTTC. The full variable domain, completed using reference TRBV5-4 and TRBJ1-2, is ETGVTQSPTHLIKTRGQQVTLRCSSQSGHNTVSWYQQALGQGPQFIFQYYREEENGRGNFPPRFSGLQFPNYSSELNVNALELDDSALYLCASSLEQTRGGYGYTFGSGTRLTVV.

A remark on this clone: The junction differs from germline at one of its ends, possibly a read error. The V gene is TRBV2, the J gene TRBJ2-5; D unresolved. The germline gives CDR1 SNHLY, CDR2 FYNNEI. The CDR3 runs to 11 residues. CDR3 bases: TGTGCCAGCAGTGAACAACGGGTCCCAGACTTC. This translates into CASSEQRVPDF.